Included here is one T cell receptor (beta chain) sequence, with context. Its target is not known. This sample was taken from a study of shared clonotypes between healthy human individuals. Study results and limitations: Richness estimates generally favored naive over memory subsets.

Clones were read by immunoSEQ multiplex PCR, and TCRdb kept only the in-frame ones, dropping some. The sample records 2,500,000 or so clones, 93% being singletons. CDR1 and CDR2 from the germline V gene are GTSNPN and SVGIG (reference sequence). V was trimmed by 2 bases and J by 1 base, leaving 9 bases between them. There are 14 residues in the CDR3. J is TRBJ1-5 and V is TRBV30; no reliable D call. Sequenced sample: naive CD4+ T cells from PBMCs. As for subset: CD45RA+ positively selected. The receptor was isolated from a man between 18 and 29 years old in good health. Some clones in this sample may be carry-over from other donors' samples. In DNA form, the CDR3 reads TGTGCCTGGAGTATATCCGCCAGCAATCAGCCCCAGCATTTT. Residues: CAWSISASNQPQHF.